Listed below are T cell receptor beta chains from one sample, sequenced in a study of blood T cell repertoires in COVID-19. Here immunoSEQ multiplex PCR was the method, and the copy in TCRdb shows in-frame clones only, minus some. Among a few hundred thousand clones listed, less than 90% were seen once. Sequenced: PBMCs or T cells enriched from blood (not recorded which). The receptors stem from a woman aged 45-65 years who had recovered from COVID-19. CDR3s include the opening cysteine and the closing phenylalanine or tryptophan. The D gene is left open where the match is weak. The listing skips clone size in some rows; elsewhere it reads once, few, many or a size class.

J gene,clone size,D gene,V gene,CDR3 protein,CDR3 DNA
TRBJ1-4,-,TRBD1,TRBV4-1,CASSQTGAGTNEKLFF,TGCGCCAGCAGTCAGACAGGGGCTGGGACTAATGAAAAACTGTTTTTT
TRBJ1-1,once,TRBD1,TRBV10-3,CAISRQGDTEAFF,TGTGCCATCAGTCGACAGGGAGACACTGAAGCTTTCTTT
TRBJ1-6,-,TRBD1,TRBV5-1,CASSGPEGAIAF,TGCGCCAGCAGCGGACCGGAGGGGGCCATTGCTTTT
TRBJ1-4,few,TRBD1,TRBV18,CASSPSGTGVQFGEKLFF,TGTGCCAGCTCACCCTCCGGGACAGGGGTCCAATTTGGTGAAAAACTGTTTTTT
TRBJ1-2,once,TRBD1,TRBV28,CASSRPQTGGGQISYTF,TGTGCCAGCAGCCGCCCCCAAACAGGGGGGGGTCAAATAAGCTACACCTTC
TRBJ2-7,once,-,TRBV19,CASMVFHGGSYEQYF,TGTGCCAGTATGGTCTTCCATGGAGGTTCCTACGAGCAGTACTTC
TRBJ1-1,-,TRBD1,TRBV5-1,CASSGASGTGKTFF,TGCGCCAGCAGCGGAGCGTCCGGGACAGGGAAAACTTTCTTT
TRBJ1-2,-,-,TRBV30,CAWSLQTPPANYGYTF,TGTGCCTGGAGTTTACAAACCCCTCCAGCTAACTATGGCTACACCTTC
TRBJ2-7,-,TRBD2,TRBV19,CASSLAGGPYEQYF,TGTGCCAGTAGTCTAGCGGGAGGACCTTACGAGCAGTACTTC
TRBJ2-3,-,-,TRBV5-1,CASSFTTPSTDTQYF,TGCGCCAGCAGCTTCACTACCCCTAGCACAGATACGCAGTATTTT
TRBJ1-2,-,-,TRBV6-5,CASSPVGGYGYTF,TGTGCCAGCAGCCCCGTGGGAGGCTATGGCTACACCTTC
TRBJ2-1,-,TRBD2,TRBV25-1,CASSKTTGTTSSYNEQFF,TGTGCCAGCAGCAAAACTACCGGGACTACCAGCTCCTACAATGAGCAGTTCTTC